The source of this T cell receptor (beta chain) is a study of cytomegalovirus exposure and HLA in healthy donors. The study's findings and limits: Among TCR beta chains, those listed as cytomegalovirus-associated numbered roughly 150.

In regard to this clone: Its specificity is unknown.

This CDR3 spans 16 amino acids. From germline, CDR1 is SGHVS and CDR2 FQNEAQ. V lost 5 bases and J lost 0, with 15 bases in between. In the PCR, 60 Vbeta and 13 Jbeta primers were used. TCRdb's copy holds only in-frame clones and misses some; the assay was immunoSEQ multiplex PCR. Of some 200,000 clones in the sample, approximately 83% were seen once. This clonotype originated in a boy aged 2-15 years in good health and CMV-seronegative. Source material: PBMCs. The genes are TRBV7-8 and TRBJ2-3; D may be TRBD2 (5 bases). CDR3 sequence: CASSLPRVSSTDTQYF. The CDR3 nucleotides are TGTGCCAGCAGCCTTCCGAGGGTTTCCAGCACAGATACGCAGTATTTT.